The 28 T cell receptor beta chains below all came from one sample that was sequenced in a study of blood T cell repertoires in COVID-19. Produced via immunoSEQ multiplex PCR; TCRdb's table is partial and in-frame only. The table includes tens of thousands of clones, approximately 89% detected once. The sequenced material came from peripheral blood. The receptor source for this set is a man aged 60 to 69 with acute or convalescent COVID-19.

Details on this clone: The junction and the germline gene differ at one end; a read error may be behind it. The CDR3 protein is CASSSGTAAVLCF. CDR3 nucleotide sequence: TGTGCCAGTAGCTCCGGGACAGCAGCGGTCCTTTGTTTT. The J gene is TRBJ1-3, the V gene TRBV19; 7 bases fit TRBD1. From germline, CDR1 is LNHDA and CDR2 SQIVND (reference sequence). The CDR3 consists of 13 residues.

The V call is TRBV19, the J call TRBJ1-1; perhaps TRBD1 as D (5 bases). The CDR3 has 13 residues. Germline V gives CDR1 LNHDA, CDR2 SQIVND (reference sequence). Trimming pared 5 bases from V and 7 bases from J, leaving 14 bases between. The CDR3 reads CASSATRGYEAFF. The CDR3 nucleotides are TGTGCCAGTAGTGCAACAAGGGGCTATGAAGCTTTCTTT.

The CDR3 loop reads CASKEFLDNEQFF. In DNA form, the CDR3 reads TGTGCCAGCAAGGAGTTTCTCGACAATGAGCAGTTCTTC. The chain combines TRBV11-2 with TRBJ2-1, with unresolved D. Germline CDR1 and CDR2: SGHAT and FQNNGV. Trimming left V 7 bases short and J 5 bases short, with 12 bases between. This CDR3 is built from 13 residues.

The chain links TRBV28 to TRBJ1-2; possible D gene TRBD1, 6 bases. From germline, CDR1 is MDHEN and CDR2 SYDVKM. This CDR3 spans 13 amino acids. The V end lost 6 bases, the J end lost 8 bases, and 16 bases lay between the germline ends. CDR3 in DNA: TGTGCCAGCAGCACCCTGGGGGGGCTCGGCTACACCTTC. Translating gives CASSTLGGLGYTF.

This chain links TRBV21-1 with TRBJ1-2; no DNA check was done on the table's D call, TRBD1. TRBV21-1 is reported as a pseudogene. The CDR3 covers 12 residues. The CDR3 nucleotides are TGTGCCAGCAGCGCGACATCGTATGGCTACACCTTC. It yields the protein CASSATSYGYTF.

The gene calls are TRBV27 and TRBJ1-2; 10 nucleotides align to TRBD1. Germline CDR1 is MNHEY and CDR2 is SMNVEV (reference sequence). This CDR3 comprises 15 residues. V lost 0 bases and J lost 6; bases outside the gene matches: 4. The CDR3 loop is CASSLSVTGGDGYTF. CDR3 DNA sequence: TGTGCCAGCAGTTTATCCGTGACAGGGGGCGATGGCTACACCTTC.

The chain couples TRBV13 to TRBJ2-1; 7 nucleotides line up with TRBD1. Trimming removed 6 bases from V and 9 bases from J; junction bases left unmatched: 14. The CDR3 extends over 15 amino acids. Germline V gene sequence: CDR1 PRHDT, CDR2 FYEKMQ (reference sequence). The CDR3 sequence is CASRVRNRGDAEQFF. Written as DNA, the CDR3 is TGTGCCAGCAGGGTTAGAAACAGGGGCGACGCTGAGCAGTTCTTC.

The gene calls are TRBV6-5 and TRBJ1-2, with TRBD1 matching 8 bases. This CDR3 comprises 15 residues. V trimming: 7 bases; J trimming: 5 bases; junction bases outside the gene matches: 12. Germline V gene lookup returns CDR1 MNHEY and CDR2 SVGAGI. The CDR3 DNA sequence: TGTGCCAGCAAATTAGCTGCAGGGGGCGTGTATGGCTACACCTTC. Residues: CASKLAAGGVYGYTF.

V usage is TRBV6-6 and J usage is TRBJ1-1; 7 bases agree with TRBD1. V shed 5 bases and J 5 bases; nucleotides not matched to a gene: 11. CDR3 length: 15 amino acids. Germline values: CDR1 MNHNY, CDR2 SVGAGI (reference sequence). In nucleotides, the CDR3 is TGTGCCAGCAGTCTGAACCAGGGGGGCAGGACTGAAGCTTTCTTT. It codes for CASSLNQGGRTEAFF.

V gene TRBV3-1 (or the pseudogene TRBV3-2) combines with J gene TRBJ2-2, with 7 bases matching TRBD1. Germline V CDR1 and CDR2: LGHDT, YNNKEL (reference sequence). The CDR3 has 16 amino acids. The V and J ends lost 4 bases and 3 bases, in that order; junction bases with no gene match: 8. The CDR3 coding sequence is TGTGCCAGCAGCCCACTTAGGGGGCCGGACACCGGGGAGCTGTTTTTT. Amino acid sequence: CASSPLRGPDTGELFF.

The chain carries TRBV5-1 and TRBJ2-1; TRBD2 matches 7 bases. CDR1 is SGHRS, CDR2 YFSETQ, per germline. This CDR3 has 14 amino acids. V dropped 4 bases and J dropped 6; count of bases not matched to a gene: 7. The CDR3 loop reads CASSDPGRGNEQFF. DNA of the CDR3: TGCGCCAGCAGCGACCCGGGGAGGGGCAATGAGCAGTTCTTC.

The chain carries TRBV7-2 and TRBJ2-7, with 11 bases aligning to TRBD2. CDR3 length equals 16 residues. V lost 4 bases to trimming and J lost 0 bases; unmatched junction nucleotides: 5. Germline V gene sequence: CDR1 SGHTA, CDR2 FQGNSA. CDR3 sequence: CASSSTSGTLSYEQYF. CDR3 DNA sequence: TGTGCCAGCAGCTCGACTAGCGGGACACTCTCCTACGAGCAGTACTTC.

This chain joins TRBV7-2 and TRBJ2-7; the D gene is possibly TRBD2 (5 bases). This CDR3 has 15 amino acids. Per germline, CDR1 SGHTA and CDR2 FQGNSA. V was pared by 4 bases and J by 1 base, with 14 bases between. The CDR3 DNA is TGTGCCAGCAGCTCTTGGGCGGGCTCTTCCTACGAGCAGTACTTC. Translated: CASSSWAGSSYEQYF.

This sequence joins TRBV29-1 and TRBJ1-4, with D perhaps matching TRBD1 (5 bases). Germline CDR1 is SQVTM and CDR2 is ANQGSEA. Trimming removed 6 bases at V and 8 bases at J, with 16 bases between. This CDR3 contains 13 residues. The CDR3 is CSVNMWGSEKLFF. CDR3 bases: TGCAGCGTCAATATGTGGGGCAGCGAAAAACTGTTTTTT.

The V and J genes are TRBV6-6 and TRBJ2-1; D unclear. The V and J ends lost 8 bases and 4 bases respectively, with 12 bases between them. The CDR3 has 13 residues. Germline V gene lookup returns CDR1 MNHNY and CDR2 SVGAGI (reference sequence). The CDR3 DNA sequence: TGTGCCAGCGTGGCGGATATTTACAATGAGCAGTTCTTC. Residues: CASVADIYNEQFF.

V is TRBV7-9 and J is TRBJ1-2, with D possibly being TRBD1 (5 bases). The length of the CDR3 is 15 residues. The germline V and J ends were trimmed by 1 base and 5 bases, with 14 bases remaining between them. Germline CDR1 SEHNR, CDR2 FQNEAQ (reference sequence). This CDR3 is CASSLGPLSGYGYTF. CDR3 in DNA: TGTGCCAGCAGCTTAGGACCCCTGTCAGGGTATGGCTACACCTTC.

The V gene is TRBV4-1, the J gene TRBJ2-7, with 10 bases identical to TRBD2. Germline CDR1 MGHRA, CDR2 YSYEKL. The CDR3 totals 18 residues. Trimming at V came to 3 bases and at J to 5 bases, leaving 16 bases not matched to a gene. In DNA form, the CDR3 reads TGCGCCAGCAGCCACCTAGGTCCCCAGCGGGAGGGCCGCAACGAGCAGTACTTC. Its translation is CASSHLGPQREGRNEQYF.

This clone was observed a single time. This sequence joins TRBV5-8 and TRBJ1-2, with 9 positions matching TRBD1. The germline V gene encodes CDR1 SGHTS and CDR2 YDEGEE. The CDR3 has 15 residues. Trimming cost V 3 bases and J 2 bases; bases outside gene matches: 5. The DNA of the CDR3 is TGTGCCAGCAGCTCCCAGACAGGGGGGAACTATGGCTACACCTTC. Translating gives CASSSQTGGNYGYTF.

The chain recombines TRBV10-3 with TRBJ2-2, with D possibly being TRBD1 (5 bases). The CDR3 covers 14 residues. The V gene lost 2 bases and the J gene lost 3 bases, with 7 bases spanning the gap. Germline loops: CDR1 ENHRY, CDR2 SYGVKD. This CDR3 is CAISEGQYTGELFF. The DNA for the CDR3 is TGTGCCATCAGTGAGGGACAATACACCGGGGAGCTGTTTTTT.

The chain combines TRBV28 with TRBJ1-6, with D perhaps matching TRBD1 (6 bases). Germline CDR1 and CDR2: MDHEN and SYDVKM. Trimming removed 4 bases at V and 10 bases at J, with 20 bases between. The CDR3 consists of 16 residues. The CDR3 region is CASSSRGQPQASPLHF. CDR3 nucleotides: TGTGCCAGCAGTTCCAGAGGACAGCCACAGGCATCACCCCTCCACTTT.

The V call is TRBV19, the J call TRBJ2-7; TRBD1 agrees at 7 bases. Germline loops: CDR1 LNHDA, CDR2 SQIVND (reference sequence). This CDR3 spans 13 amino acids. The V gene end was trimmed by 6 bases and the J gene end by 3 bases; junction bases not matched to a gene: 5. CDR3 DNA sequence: TGTGCCAGTAGCCAGGACAGGAGCTACGAGCAGTACTTC. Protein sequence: CASSQDRSYEQYF.

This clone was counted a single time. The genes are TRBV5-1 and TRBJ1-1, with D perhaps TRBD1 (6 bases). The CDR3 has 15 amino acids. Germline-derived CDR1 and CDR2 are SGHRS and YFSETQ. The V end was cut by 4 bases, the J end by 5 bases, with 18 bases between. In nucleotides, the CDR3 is TGCGCCAGCAGCACGTCGACAGGCCCCGCTACTGAAGCTTTCTTT. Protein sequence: CASSTSTGPATEAFF.

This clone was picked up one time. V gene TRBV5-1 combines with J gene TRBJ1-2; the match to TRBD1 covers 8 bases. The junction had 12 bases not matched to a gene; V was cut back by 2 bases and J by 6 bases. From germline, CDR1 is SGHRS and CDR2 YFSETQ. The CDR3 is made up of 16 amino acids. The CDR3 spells CASSFFRGRLLDGYTF. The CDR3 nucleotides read TGCGCCAGCAGCTTTTTCAGGGGGCGCCTCCTCGATGGCTACACCTTC.

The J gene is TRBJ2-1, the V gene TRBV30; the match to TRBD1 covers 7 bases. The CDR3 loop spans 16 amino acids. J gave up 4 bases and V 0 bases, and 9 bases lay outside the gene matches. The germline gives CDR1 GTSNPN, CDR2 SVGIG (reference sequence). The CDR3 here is CAWSVPGTERYNEQFF. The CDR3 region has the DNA TGTGCCTGGAGTGTACCAGGGACAGAGAGGTACAATGAGCAGTTCTTC.

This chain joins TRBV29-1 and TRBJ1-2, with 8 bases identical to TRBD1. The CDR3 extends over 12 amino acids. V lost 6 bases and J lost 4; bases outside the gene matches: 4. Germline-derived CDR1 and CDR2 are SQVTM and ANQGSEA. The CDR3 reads CSVRQGFYGYTF. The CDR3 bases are TGCAGCGTCAGACAGGGGTTCTATGGCTACACCTTC.

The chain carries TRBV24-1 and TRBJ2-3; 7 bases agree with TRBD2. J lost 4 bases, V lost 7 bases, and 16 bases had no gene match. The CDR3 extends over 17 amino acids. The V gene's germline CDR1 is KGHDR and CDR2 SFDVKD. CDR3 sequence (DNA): TGTGCCACCAGCAACCTCCCCGGGCAGGGAGGGGCAGATACGCAGTATTTT. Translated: CATSNLPGQGGADTQYF.

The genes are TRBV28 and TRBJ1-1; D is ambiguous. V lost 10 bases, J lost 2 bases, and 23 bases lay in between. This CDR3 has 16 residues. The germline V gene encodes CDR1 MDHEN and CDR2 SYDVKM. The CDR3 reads CATLSTGVRLNTEAFF. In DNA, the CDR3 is TGTGCCACCCTTTCCACGGGAGTTAGGTTAAACACTGAAGCTTTCTTT.

CDR3 DNA sequence: TGCGCCAGCAGCTCTGACAGGGGGCTCGGCTACACCTTC. As protein: CASSSDRGLGYTF. The V and J genes are TRBV5-1 and TRBJ1-2; TRBD1 matches at 10 bases. There are 13 residues in the CDR3. The V gene end was trimmed by 3 bases and the J gene end by 8 bases; junction bases not matched to a gene: 4. Germline-derived CDR1 and CDR2 are SGHRS and YFSETQ.